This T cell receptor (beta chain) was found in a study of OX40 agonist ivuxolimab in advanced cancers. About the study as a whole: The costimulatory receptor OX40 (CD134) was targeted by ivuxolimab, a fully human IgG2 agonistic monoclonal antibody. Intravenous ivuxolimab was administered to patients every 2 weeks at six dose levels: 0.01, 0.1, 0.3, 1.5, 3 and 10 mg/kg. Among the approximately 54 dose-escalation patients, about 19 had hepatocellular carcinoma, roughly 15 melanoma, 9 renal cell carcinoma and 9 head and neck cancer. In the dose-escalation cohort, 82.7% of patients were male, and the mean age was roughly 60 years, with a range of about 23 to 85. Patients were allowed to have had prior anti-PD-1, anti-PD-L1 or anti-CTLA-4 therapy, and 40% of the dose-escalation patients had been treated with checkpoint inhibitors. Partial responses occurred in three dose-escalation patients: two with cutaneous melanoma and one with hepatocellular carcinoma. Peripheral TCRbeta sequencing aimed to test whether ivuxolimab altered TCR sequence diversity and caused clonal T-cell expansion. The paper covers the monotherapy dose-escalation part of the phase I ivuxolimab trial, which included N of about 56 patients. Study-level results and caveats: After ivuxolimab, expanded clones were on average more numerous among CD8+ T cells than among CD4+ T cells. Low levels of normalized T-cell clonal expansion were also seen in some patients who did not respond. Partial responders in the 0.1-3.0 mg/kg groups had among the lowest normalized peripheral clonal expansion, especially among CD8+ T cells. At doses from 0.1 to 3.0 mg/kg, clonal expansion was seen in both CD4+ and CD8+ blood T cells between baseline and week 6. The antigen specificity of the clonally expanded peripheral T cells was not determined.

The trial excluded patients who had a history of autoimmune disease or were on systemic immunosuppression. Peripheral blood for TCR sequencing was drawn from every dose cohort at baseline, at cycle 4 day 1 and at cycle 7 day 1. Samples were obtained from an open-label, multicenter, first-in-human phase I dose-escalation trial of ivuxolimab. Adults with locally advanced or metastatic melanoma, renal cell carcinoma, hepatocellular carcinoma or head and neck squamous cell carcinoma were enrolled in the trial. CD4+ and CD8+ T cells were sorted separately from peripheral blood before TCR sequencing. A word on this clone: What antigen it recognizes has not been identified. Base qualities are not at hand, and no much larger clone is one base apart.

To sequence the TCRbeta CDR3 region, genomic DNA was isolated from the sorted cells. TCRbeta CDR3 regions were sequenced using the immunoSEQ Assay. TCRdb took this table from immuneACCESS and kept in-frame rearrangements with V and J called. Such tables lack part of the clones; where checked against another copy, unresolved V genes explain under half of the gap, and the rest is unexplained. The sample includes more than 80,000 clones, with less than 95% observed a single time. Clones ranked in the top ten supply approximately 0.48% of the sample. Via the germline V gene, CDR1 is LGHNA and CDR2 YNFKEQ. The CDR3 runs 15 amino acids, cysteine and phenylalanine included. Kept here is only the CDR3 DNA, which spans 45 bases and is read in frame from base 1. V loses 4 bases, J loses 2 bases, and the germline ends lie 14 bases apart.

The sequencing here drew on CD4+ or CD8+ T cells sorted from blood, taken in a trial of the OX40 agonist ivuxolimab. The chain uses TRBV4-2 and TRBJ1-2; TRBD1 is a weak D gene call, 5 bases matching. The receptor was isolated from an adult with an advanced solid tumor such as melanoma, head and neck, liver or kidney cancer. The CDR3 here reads CASSPGEALNYGYTF. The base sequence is TGTGCCAGCAGCCCGGGGGAGGCTTTGAACTATGGCTACACCTTC.